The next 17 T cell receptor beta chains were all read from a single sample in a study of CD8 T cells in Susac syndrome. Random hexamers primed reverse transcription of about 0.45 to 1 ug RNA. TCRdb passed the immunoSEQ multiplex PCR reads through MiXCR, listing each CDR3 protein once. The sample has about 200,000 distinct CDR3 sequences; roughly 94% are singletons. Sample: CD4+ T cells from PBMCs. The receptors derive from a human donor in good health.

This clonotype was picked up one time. CDR3 loop: CASISDSAYNEQFF. CDR3 nucleotides: TGTGCCAGCATTTCAGACAGTGCCTACAATGAGCAGTTCTTC. This chain uses TRBV25-1 with TRBJ2-1; weak D call: TRBD1 (5 bases). The CDR3 has 14 residues. The V gene's germline CDR1 is MGHDK and CDR2 SYGVNS. V lost 7 bases to trimming and J lost 2 bases, with 12 bases between them.

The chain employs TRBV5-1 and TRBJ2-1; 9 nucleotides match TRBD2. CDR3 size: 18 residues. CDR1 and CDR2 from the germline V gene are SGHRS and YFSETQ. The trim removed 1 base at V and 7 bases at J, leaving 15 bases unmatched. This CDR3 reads CASSLTTPGLAGSNEQFF. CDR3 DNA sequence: TGCGCCAGCAGCTTGACAACCCCGGGACTAGCAGGTTCGAATGAGCAGTTCTTC.

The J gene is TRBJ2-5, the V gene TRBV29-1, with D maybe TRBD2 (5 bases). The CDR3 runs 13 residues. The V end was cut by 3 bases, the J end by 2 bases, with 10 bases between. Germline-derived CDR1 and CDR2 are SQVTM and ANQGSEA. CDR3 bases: TGCAGCGTTGACATTACGGGACAAGAGACCCAGTACTTC. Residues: CSVDITGQETQYF.

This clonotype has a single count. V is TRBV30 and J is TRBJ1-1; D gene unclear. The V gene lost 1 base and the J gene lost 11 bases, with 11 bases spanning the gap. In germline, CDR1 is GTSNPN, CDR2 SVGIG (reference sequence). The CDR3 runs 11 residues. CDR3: CAWSGVTRAFF. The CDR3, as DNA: TGTGCCTGGAGTGGGGTGACACGGGCTTTCTTT.

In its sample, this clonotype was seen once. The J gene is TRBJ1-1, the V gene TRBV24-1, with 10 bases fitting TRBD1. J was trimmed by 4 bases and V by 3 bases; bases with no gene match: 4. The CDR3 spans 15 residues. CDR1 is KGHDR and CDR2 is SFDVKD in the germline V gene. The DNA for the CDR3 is TGTGCCACCAGTGATACCCGGACAGGGGGCACTGAAGCTTTCTTT. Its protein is CATSDTRTGGTEAFF.

The CDR3 nucleotides read TGTGCCAGCAGCCAAGACAGGGTGAGAGGCTACACCTTC. Translated, it gives CASSQDRVRGYTF. The chain combines TRBV14 with TRBJ1-2, with D possibly TRBD1 on 5 matching bases. V was cut by 0 bases and J by 8 bases, with 10 bases left in between. The CDR3 consists of 13 residues. Germline V lookup: CDR1 SGHDN, CDR2 FVKESK.

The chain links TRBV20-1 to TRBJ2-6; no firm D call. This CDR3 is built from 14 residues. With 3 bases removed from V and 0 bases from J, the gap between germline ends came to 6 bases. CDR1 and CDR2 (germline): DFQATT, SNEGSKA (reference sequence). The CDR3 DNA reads TGCAGTGCTAGGGAATACTCTGGGGCCAACGTCCTGACTTTC. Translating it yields CSAREYSGANVLTF.

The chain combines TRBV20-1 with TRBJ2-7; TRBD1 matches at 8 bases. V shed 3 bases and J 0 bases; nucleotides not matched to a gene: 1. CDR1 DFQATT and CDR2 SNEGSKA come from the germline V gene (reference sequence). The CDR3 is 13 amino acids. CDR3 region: CSARDRVSYEQYF. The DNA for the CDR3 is TGCAGTGCTAGGGACAGGGTCTCCTACGAGCAGTACTTC.

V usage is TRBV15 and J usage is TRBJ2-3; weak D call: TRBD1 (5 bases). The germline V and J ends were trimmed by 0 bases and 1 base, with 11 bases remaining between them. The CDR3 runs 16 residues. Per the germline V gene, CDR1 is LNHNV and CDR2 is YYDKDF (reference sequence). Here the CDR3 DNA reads TGTGCCACCAGCAGAGATCGGGCAGGGCGCACAGATACGCAGTATTTT. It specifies CATSRDRAGRTDTQYF. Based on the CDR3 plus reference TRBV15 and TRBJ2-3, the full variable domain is DAMVIQNPRYQVTQFGKPVTLSCSQTLNHNVMYWYQQKSSQAPKLLFHYYDKDFNNEADTPDNFQSRRPNTSFCFLDIRSPGLGDTAMYLCATSRDRAGRTDTQYFGPGTRLTVL.

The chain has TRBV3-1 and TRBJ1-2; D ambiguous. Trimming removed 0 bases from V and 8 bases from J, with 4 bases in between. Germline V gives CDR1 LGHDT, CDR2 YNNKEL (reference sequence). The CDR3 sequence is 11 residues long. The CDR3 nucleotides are TGTGCCAGCAGCCAAGAGTGGGGCTACACCTTC. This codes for CASSQEWGYTF.

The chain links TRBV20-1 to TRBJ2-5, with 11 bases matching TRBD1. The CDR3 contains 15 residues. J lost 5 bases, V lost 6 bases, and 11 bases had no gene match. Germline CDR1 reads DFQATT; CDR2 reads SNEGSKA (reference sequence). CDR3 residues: CSADPGTGGAETQYF. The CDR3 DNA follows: TGCAGTGCCGACCCCGGGACAGGGGGAGCGGAGACCCAGTACTTC.

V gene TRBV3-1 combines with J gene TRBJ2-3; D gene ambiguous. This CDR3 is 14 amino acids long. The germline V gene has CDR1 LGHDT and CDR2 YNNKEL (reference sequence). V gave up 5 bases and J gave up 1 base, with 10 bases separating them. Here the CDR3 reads CASSRTVGTDTQYF. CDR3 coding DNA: TGTGCCAGCAGCAGAACTGTGGGCACAGATACGCAGTATTTT.

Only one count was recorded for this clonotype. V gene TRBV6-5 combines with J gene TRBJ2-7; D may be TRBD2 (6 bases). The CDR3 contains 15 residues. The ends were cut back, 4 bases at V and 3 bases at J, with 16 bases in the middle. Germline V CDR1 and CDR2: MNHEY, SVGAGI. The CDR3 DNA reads TGTGCCAGCAGTTCCCAGACTGGAGGGGACTACGAGCAGTACGTC. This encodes CASSSQTGGDYEQYV.

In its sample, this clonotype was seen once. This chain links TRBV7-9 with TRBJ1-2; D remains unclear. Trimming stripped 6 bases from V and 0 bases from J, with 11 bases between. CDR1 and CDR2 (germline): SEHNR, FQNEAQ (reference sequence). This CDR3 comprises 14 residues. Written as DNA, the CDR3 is TGTGCCAGCAGTCCCGCCCTGACTAACTATGGCTACACCTTC. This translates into CASSPALTNYGYTF.

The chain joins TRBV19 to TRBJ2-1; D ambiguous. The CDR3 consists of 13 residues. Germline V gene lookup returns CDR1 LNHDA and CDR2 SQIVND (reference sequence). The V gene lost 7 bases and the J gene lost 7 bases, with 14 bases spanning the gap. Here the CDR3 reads CASMTFERNEQFF. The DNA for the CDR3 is TGTGCCAGTATGACGTTTGAGCGAAATGAGCAGTTCTTC. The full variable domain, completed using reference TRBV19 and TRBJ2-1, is DGGITQSPKYLFRKEGQNVTLSCEQNLNHDAMYWYRQDPGQGLRLIYYSQIVNDFQKGDIAEGYSVSREKKESFPLTVTSAQKNPTAFYLCASMTFERNEQFFGPGTRLTVL.

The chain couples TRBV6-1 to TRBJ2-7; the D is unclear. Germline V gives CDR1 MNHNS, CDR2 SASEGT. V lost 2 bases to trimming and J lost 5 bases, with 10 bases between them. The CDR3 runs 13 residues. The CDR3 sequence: CASSEQGSDEQYF. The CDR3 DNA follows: TGTGCCAGCAGTGAACAAGGGTCCGACGAGCAGTACTTC.

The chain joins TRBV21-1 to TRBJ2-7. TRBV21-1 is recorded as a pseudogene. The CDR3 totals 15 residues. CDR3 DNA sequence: TGTGCCAGCAGCAAAGTCTCAGGGGAGATCTACGAGCAGTACGTC. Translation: CASSKVSGEIYEQYV.